The rows below give T cell receptor beta chains drawn from one sample of a study of cytomegalovirus exposure and HLA in healthy donors. Here immunoSEQ multiplex PCR was the method, and the copy in TCRdb shows in-frame clones only, minus some. Among about 140,000 clones, approximately 79% were seen once, and the ten largest hold 1.2%. The source material was PBMCs. The receptor source for this set is a female donor in good health and CMV-seronegative. The conserved cysteine and the conserved F or W are not part of the CDR3 here.

J	V	CDR3
TRBJ2-7	TRBV5-4	ASSYGTSGYEQY
TRBJ1-5	TRBV27	ASRMEGMGNQPQH
TRBJ1-5	TRBV5-1	ASSWITGPNQPQH
TRBJ1-2	TRBV21-1	ASSKVLAGDRLLGYT
TRBJ2-7	TRBV7-9	ASSLAGGSYEQY
TRBJ2-1	TRBV5-1	ASSLEASGGYNEQF
TRBJ1-5	TRBV6-5	ASRPTGNQPQH
TRBJ1-1	TRBV7-3	ASSLRGPEAEAF
TRBJ2-1	TRBV25-1	ASSALAGVNEQF
TRBJ2-7	TRBV29-1	SVFLAPYEQY
TRBJ2-7	TRBV7-3	ASSLRPSKAGDYEQY
TRBJ1-1	TRBV29-1	SVLRARQGEAF
TRBJ2-1	TRBV11-3	ASSLGGLSEVNEQF
TRBJ1-4	TRBV5-4	ASSPGTDNEKLF
TRBJ2-7	TRBV27	ASSPSLGTGDEQY
TRBJ1-1	TRBV6-5	ASSYGSEAF
TRBJ1-3	TRBV4-1	ASSLTEGGGNTIY
TRBJ1-2	TRBV6-5	ASSQPGQTNYGYT
TRBJ2-7	TRBV6-5	ASSYNRQGAYEQY
TRBJ1-1	TRBV28	ASSGFTEAF
TRBJ1-5	TRBV19	ASSSHYRVGQPQH
TRBJ2-3	TRBV27	ASSESTDTQY
TRBJ2-4	TRBV6-1	ASSAPGLAVLAKNIQY
TRBJ2-7	TRBV27	ASSLQLAGANEQY
TRBJ2-3	TRBV6-4	ASSLDGTSGRARLDTQY
TRBJ2-6	TRBV15	ATSRDVGSGANVLT
TRBJ1-4	TRBV7-9	ASSWYAGTGRDEKLF
TRBJ2-7	TRBV11-2	ASSPGTGRSYEQY
TRBJ2-5	TRBV6-1	ASSEAGGIGETQY